What follows describes a single T cell receptor (beta chain). The antigen this receptor binds is unknown. It has no much larger one-base neighbor in the sample; base qualities were not kept. The sample originates from a study of blood T cell repertoires in COVID-19 (TCRdb year 2020). Looking at the study overall: Samples from collaborators originated in the United States, Italy and Spain and spanned both the acute and convalescent phases of COVID-19. The repertoires were made available in a free public database intended to serve as a resource for research on the immune response to SARS-CoV-2. Where available, HLA class I and class II types were taken from metadata supplied by the sample provider and were not determined by assay-based typing. The material from the prospective study consisted of cDNA or gDNA derived from T cells, B-cell-depleted T cells, or PBMCs. The samples were drawn from the first 160 participants of the ongoing ImmuneRACE study and from some 1,300 subjects provided by 6 global collaborators. The dataset comprised deeply sampled blood TCRbeta repertoires from subjects exposed to, actively infected with, or recovered from COVID-19. Sample metadata almost always included a de-identified subject ID, COVID-19 status, age in years and sex. Here is what the overall study found, with its caveats: Clinical and demographic metadata were provided uncurated, with the amount varying by source and participant.

The immunoSEQ Assay, a bias-controlled multiplex PCR, was used to amplify TCRbeta CDR3 regions from genomic DNA. Concerning the study's data processing: Nucleated cell counts per sample were estimated from amplification of reference gene primers within the assay. Sequence reads were collapsed and filtered to measure the absolute abundance of every unique TCRbeta CDR3 rearrangement. For each sample, productive Simpson clonality was calculated as the square root of Simpson's diversity index across productive rearrangements. The immuneACCESS repertoire file appears here via TCRdb, limited to in-frame rearrangements. These files lack a portion of the clones; in checked studies, under half of the deficit traces to unresolved V genes, and the cause of the others is not known. V and J calls plus clone size are reproduced from that table; the DNA served to infer D and trimming. For this sample the table gives some 300,000 clones, of which 80% to 90% were detected only once. The ten largest account for about 4% of the sample.

Enrolling through a virtual design, the prospective study's participants ranged in age from roughly 18 to 89 years and lived across approximately 25 United States geographic areas. In the prospective study, participants were assigned to cohorts based on the clinical history participants reported in a screening survey and a study questionnaire. Recovered participants in ImmuneRACE Cohort 3 were defined by two consecutive negative NP/OP PCR tests, clearance by a healthcare professional, or resolution of symptoms. In the prospective study, mobile phlebotomists collected whole blood, serum and a nasopharyngeal or oropharyngeal swab from each participant. Prospective study participants could optionally give additional blood draws and questionnaires over an approximately 2-month period. Blood samples from the prospective study were shipped frozen or at room temperature prior to DNA extraction. Including the terminal cysteine and phenylalanine, the CDR3 comprises 17 residues. The sequence is cut down to CDR3 DNA, 51 bases in frame from base 1.

Recombination linked TRBV12-2 to TRBJ1-2; the tabulated D call, TRBD1, remains unverified against the DNA. TRBV12-2 is given as a pseudogene. This clonotype was obtained from a man younger than 40 who had recovered from COVID-19. The sample taken for sequencing was PBMCs or T cells enriched from blood (not recorded which). The nucleotide sequence is TGTGCAAGTCGCTTACGGTCACAGGCTGTAGCTAACTATGGCTACACCTTC. It translates to CASRLRSQAVANYGYTF.